The entry below gives a single TCR beta chain sequence along with its context. Its antigen is unidentified. The sample comes from a study of siplizumab effects on memory and regulatory T cells. This CDR3 spans 16 amino acids. Unmatched junction bases numbered 8, after V lost 6 bases and J lost 4 bases. The V gene's germline CDR1 is SGHTA and CDR2 FQGNSA. Study-level results: The alloresponse seemed to draw substantially on naive T cells, which appeared more diverse than memory cells. Siplizumab cultures yielded proliferating Tregs whose suppressive function was not confirmed. No more than a minor fraction of alloreactive clones could be traced back to unstimulated subsets.

Here immunoSEQ multiplex PCR was the method, and the copy in TCRdb shows in-frame clones only, minus some. The sample consists of about 82,000 clones, roughly 90% of them appearing once. V gene TRBV7-2 combines with J gene TRBJ2-2, with 10 positions matching TRBD1. Sequencing input: Tregs sorted from blood. The receptor was isolated from a human donor in good health. The CDR3 sequence: CASRYGQGGGTGELFF. The CDR3 DNA sequence: TGTGCCAGCAGATACGGACAGGGGGGTGGCACCGGGGAGCTGTTTTTT.